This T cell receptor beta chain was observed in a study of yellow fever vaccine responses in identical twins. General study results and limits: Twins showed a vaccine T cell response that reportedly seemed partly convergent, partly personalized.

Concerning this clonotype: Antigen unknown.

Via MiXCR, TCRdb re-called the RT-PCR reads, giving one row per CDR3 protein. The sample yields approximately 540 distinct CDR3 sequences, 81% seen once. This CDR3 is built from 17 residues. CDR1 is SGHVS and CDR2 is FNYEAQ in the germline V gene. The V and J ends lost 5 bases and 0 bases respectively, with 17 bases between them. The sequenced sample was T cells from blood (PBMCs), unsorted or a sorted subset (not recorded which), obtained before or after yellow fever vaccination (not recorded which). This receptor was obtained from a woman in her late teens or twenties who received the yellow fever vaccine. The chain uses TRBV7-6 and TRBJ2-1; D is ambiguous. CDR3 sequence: CASSPATPRSSYNEQFF. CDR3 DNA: TGTGCCAGCAGCCCCGCGACACCTAGAAGCTCCTACAATGAGCAGTTCTTC.